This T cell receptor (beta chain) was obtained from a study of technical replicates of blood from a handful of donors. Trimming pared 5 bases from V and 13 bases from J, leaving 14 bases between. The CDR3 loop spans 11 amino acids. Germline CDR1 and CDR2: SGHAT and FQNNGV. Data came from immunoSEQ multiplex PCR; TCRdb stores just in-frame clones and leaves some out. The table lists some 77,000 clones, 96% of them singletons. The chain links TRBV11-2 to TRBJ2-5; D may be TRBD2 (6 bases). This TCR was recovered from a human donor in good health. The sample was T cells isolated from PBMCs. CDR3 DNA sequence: TGTGCCAGCAGCGCCATCCAGGGACTGTACTTC. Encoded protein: CASSAIQGLYF.